The 6 T cell receptor beta chains given below trace back to one sample, sequenced in a study of T cells in Graves' hyperthyroidism and ophthalmopathy. What was amplified from RNA transcripts were TCR beta CDR3 regions. HTBI primers were the set used in a first-round RT-PCR of the TCR CDR3. TCRdb re-called the multiplex PCR reads with MiXCR, one entry per CDR3 protein. The sample lists 300,000 to 400,000 distinct CDR3 sequences; approximately 14% were seen once. Sequencing was performed on blood. These receptors were collected from a woman aged 60-70 years with Graves' hyperthyroidism.

At least ten counts were recorded for this clonotype. This chain connects TRBV20-1 to TRBJ2-1; 12 bases match TRBD2. V shed 4 bases, J shed 7 bases, and the junction held 8 bases outside the gene matches. The CDR3 spans 15 residues. CDR1 and CDR2 (germline): DFQATT, SNEGSKA (reference sequence). The CDR3 nucleotides read TGCAGTGCTATTTTGACCGGGACTAGCGGGAATGAGCAGTTCTTC. Its translation: CSAILTGTSGNEQFF.

This clonotype was recorded many times. The gene calls are TRBV12-3 or TRBV12-4 and TRBJ1-2; D is unresolved. The CDR3 extends over 16 amino acids. Trimming shortened V by 1 base and J by 4 bases, and 16 bases separated the two germline ends. CDR3 sequence (DNA): TGTGCCAGCAGTTTAGGGAGACGATCCTTCGGCTATGGCTACACCTTC. Its protein product is CASSLGRRSFGYGYTF.

The rearrangement uses TRBV11-2 and TRBJ2-1; D tentatively reads TRBD1 or TRBD2 (5 bases each). The CDR3 loop spans 15 amino acids. V shed 3 bases and J shed 8 bases, with 17 bases lying between them. CDR1 and CDR2 (germline): SGHAT, FQNNGV. The CDR3 is CASSFPGTTGDEQFF. The DNA of the CDR3 is TGTGCCAGCAGCTTCCCCGGGACCACGGGCGATGAGCAGTTCTTC.

Turning to this clonotype: Possible read error: a much larger clone is one base away. The chain carries TRBV3-1 and TRBJ2-7; no clear D gene. Germline V gene lookup returns CDR1 LGHDT and CDR2 YNNKEL (reference sequence). The CDR3 sequence is 11 residues long. The DNA for the CDR3 is TGTTCCAGCAGCCAAACCCACGAGCAGTACTTC. This translates into CSSSQTHEQYF.

This clonotype showed up just a few times. The rearrangement joins TRBV25-1 to TRBJ1-2, with 8 bases lining up with TRBD1. The CDR3 has 13 amino acids. The V segment lost 2 bases and the J segment 6 bases; nucleotides outside the gene matches: 2. Germline CDR1 is MGHDK and CDR2 is SYGVNS. In nucleotides, the CDR3 is TGTGCCAGCAGTGAACCGACAGGGGATGGCTACACCTTC. This sequence encodes CASSEPTGDGYTF.

This clonotype has a count of ten or more. The J gene is TRBJ2-1, the V gene TRBV20-1; 9 bases align to TRBD2. J gave up 0 bases and V 3 bases, and 3 bases lay outside the gene matches. This CDR3 is built from 15 residues. The V gene's germline CDR1 is DFQATT and CDR2 SNEGSKA (reference sequence). The CDR3 DNA sequence: TGCAGTGCTAGTACTAGCGGGTACTCCTACAATGAGCAGTTCTTC. As protein: CSASTSGYSYNEQFF.